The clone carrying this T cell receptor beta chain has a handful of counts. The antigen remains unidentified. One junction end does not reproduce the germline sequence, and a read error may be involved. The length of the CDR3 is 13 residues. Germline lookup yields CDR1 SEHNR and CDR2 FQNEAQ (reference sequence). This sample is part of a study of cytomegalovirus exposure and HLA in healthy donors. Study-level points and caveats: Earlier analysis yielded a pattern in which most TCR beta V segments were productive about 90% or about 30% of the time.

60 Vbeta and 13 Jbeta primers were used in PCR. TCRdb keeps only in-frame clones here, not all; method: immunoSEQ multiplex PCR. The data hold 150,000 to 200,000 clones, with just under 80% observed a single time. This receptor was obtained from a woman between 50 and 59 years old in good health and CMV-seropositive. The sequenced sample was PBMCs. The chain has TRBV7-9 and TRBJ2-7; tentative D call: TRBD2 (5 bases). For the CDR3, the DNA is TGTTCCAGCAGCCACGGAGGTTCCTACGAGCAGTACTTC. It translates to CSSSHGGSYEQYF.